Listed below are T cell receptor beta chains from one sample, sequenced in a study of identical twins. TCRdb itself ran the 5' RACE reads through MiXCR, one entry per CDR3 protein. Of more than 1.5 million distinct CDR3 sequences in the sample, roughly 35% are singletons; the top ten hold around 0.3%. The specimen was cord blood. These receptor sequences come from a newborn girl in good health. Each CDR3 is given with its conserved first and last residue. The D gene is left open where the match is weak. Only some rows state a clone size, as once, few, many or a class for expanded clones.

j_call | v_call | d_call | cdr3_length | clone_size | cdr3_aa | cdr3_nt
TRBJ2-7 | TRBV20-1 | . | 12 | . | CSARVDGIEQYF | TGCAGTGCTAGAGTGGACGGGATCGAGCAGTACTTC
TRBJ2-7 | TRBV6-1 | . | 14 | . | CASSQEEVDYEQYF | TGTGCCAGCAGCCAGGAAGAGGTGGACTACGAGCAGTACTTC
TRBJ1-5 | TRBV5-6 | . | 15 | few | CASSWWLGKDQPQHF | TGTGCCAGCAGCTGGTGGCTGGGTAAGGATCAGCCCCAGCATTTT
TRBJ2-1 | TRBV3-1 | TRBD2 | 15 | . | CASSQPAGGYNEQFF | TGTGCCAGCAGCCAACCTGCGGGGGGGTACAATGAGCAGTTCTTC
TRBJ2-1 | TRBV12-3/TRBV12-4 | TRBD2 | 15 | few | CASNRLAGGYNEQFF | TGTGCCAGCAACCGACTAGCGGGGGGATACAATGAGCAGTTCTTC
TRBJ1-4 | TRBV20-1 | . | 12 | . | CSARAIGEKLFF | TGCAGTGCTAGAGCCATCGGGGAAAAACTGTTTTTT
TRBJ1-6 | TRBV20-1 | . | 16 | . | CSARDWAFSYNSPLHF | TGCAGTGCTAGAGATTGGGCCTTCTCCTATAATTCACCCCTCCACTTT
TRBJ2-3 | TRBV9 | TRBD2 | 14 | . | CASSAGTSSATQYF | TGTGCCAGCAGCGCCGGGACTAGCTCAGCTACGCAGTATTTT
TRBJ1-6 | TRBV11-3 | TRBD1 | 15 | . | CASSYSTGDNSPPHF | TGTGCCAGCAGCTATTCGACAGGGGATAATTCACCCCCCCACTTT
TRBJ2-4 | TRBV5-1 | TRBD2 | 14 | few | CASSPTSGINIQYF | TGCGCCAGCAGCCCCACTAGCGGGATAAACATTCAGTACTTC
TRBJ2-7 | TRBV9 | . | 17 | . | CASSASPWDSYPLEQYF | TGTGCCAGCAGCGCCTCTCCCTGGGATAGCTACCCTCTCGAGCAGTACTTC
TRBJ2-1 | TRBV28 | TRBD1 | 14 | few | CASRGKYRGNEQFF | TGTGCCAGCAGGGGAAAATACAGGGGCAATGAGCAGTTCTTC
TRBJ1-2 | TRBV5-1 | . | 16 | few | CASSPGDSAVLGGYTF | TGCGCCAGCAGCCCCGGTGACAGTGCGGTATTGGGTGGCTACACCTTC
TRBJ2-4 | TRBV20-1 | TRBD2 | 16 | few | CSARGGLAGGLNIQYF | TGCAGTGCTAGGGGAGGACTAGCGGGGGGCCTAAACATTCAGTACTTC
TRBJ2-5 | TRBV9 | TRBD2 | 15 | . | CASSVAGLGGETQYF | TGTGCCAGCAGCGTAGCCGGACTAGGAGGGGAGACCCAGTACTTC
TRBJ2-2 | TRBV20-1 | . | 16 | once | CSARDFGTGGTGELFF | TGCAGTGCTAGAGATTTCGGCACAGGTGGGACCGGGGAGCTGTTTTTT
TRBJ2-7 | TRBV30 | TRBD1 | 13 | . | CACTRDSPYEQYF | TGTGCCTGTACACGGGACAGTCCCTACGAGCAGTACTTC
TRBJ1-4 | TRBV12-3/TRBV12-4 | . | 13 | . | CAISAALNEKLFF | TGTGCCATCTCTGCGGCTCTAAATGAAAAACTGTTTTTT
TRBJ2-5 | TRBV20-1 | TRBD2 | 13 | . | CSATARAGETQYF | TGCAGTGCTACCGCTAGAGCGGGGGAGACCCAGTACTTC
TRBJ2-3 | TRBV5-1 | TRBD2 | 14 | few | CASSRLALPDTQYF | TGCGCCAGCAGCCGACTAGCCCTACCTGATACGCAGTATTTT
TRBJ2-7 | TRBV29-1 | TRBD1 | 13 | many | CSVARTGNYEQYF | TGCAGCGTTGCCCGGACAGGGAACTACGAGCAGTACTTC
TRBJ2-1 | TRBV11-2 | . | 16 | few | CASSPVMTSGSNEQFF | TGTGCCAGCAGCCCTGTTATGACTAGTGGGTCGAATGAGCAGTTCTTC
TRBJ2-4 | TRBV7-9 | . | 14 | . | CASSLVSAVREQYF | TGTGCCAGCAGCTTAGTATCCGCGGTACGAGAGCAGTACTTC
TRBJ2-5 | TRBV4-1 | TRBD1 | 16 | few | CASSTRSGTDQETQYF | TGCGCCAGCAGCACCCGCTCCGGGACAGATCAAGAGACCCAGTACTTC
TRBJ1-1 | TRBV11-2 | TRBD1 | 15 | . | CASSYQTGSNTEAFF | TGTGCCAGCAGCTACCAGACAGGGTCGAACACTGAAGCTTTCTTT
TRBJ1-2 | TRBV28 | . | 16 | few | CASSYTLLRRNYGYTF | TGTGCCAGCAGTTATACCCTATTAAGGAGAAACTATGGCTACACCTTC
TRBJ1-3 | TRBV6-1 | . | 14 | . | CASIPGTSGNTIYF | TGTGCCAGCATTCCAGGGACCTCTGGAAACACCATATATTTT
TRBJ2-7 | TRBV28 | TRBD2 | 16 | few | CASSLPGLGVSYEQYF | TGTGCCAGCAGTCTACCCGGACTAGGTGTTTCCTACGAGCAGTACTTC
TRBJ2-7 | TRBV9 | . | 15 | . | CASNVVVGTTYEQYF | TGTGCCAGCAACGTAGTTGTCGGTACCACCTACGAGCAGTACTTC
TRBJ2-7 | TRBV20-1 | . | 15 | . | CSVGAAGLFSYEQYF | TGCAGTGTCGGAGCCGCGGGACTGTTCTCCTACGAGCAGTACTTC
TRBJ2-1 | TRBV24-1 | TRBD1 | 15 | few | CATSDPGQSVNEQFF | TGTGCCACCAGTGACCCGGGACAGTCCGTCAATGAGCAGTTCTTC
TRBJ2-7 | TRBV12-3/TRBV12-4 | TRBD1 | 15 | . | CASSPLGTGGAEQYF | TGTGCCAGCAGCCCTCTCGGGACAGGGGGTGCCGAGCAGTACTTC
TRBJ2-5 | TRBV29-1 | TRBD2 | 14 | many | CSVVRTSLIETQYF | TGCAGCGTGGTGCGGACTAGTTTGATCGAGACCCAGTACTTC
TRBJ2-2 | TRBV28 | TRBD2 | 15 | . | CASSSTSGRAGELFF | TGTGCCAGCAGCTCGACTAGCGGGAGGGCCGGGGAGCTGTTTTTT
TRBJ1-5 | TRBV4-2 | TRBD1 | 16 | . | CASSQAAQGLVQPQHF | TGTGCCAGCAGCCAGGCCGCACAGGGGTTGGTTCAGCCCCAGCATTTT
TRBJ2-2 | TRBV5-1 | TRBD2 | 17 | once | CASSLLLAGSNTGELFF | TGCGCCAGCAGCTTGTTACTAGCGGGTTCAAACACCGGGGAGCTGTTTTTT
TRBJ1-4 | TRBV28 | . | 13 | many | CASSSGPSGKLFF | TGTGCCAGCAGTTCCGGACCGAGCGGAAAACTGTTTTTT
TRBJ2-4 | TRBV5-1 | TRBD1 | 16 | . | CASSPKPNRGCNIQYF | TGCGCCAGCAGCCCCAAACCAAACAGGGGATGCAACATTCAGTACTTC
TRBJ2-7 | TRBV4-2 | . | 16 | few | CASSQDWALKSYEQYF | TGTGCCAGCAGCCAAGACTGGGCGTTGAAATCCTACGAGCAGTACTTC
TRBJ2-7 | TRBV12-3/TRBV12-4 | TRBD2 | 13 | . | CASRTIAGGPQYF | TGTGCCAGCAGAACCATAGCGGGGGGACCCCAGTACTTC
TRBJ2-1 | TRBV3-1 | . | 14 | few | CASSQGGGANEQFF | TGTGCCAGCAGCCAAGGTGGGGGGGCGAATGAGCAGTTCTTC
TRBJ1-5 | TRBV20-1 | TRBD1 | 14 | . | CSARIGTGNQPQHF | TGCAGTGCTAGAATAGGGACAGGGAATCAGCCCCAGCATTTT